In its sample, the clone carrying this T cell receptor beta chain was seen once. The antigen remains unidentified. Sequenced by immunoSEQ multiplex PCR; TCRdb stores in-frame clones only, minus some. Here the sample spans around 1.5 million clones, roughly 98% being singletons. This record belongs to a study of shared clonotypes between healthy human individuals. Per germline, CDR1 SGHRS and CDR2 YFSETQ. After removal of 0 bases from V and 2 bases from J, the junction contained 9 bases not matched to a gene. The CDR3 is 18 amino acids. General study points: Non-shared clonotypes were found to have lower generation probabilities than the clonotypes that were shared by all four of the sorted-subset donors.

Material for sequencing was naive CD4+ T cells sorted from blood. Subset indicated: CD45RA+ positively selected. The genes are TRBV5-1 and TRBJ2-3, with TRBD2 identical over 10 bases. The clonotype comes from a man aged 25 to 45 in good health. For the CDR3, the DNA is TGCGCCAGCAGCTTGGGTAGCGGGAGGCCAACTAACACAGATACGCAGTATTTT. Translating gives CASSLGSGRPTNTDTQYF.